The T cell receptor beta chain under discussion was sequenced for a study of T cell responses to AZD1222 COVID-19 vaccine. Study details: Pooling was applied to second doses at about 4 or about 12 weeks.

Sequencing used immunoSEQ multiplex PCR; TCRdb keeps in-frame clones, though not all of them. The profile shows approximately 190,000 clones, more than 75% of them singletons. Between the trimmed V and J ends, which lost 4 bases and 8 bases, there was a span of 18 bases. The germline gives CDR1 SGDLS, CDR2 YYNGEE. The CDR3 is 14 amino acids. The clonotype was recovered from an adult in good health. V usage is TRBV9 and J usage is TRBJ1-2; D perhaps matches TRBD1 (6 bases). Sequencing was performed on peripheral blood, taken on day 0 of AZD1222 vaccination. The chain's CDR3 is CASSPTRGSGGYTF. CDR3 DNA: TGTGCCAGCAGCCCAACTAGGGGGTCAGGCGGCTACACCTTC.